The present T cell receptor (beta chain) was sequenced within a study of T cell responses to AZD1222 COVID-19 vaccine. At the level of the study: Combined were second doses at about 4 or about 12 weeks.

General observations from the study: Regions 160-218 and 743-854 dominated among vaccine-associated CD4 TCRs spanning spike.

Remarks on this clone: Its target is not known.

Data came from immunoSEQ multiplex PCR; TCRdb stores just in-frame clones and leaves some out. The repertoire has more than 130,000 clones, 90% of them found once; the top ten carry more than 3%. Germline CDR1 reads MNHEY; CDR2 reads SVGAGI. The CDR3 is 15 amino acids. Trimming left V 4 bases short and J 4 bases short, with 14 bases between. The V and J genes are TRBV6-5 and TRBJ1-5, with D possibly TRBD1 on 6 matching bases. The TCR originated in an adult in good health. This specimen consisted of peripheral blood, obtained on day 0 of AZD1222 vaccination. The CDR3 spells CASSWTAQGNQPQHF. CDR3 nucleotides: TGTGCCAGCAGTTGGACAGCTCAGGGAAATCAGCCCCAGCATTTT.